What follows are 9 T cell receptor beta chains derived from one specimen sequenced in a study of T cells in Graves' hyperthyroidism and ophthalmopathy. The TCR beta CDR3 regions underwent amplification using RNA transcripts as the source. HTBI primers were the set used in a first-round RT-PCR of the TCR CDR3. TCRdb independently ran MiXCR on the multiplex PCR reads; one entry per CDR3 protein. The repertoire holds around 420,000 distinct CDR3 sequences, approximately 14% seen once, with 14% in the top ten. Input material: blood. The receptors stem from a woman aged 18-29 years with Graves' hyperthyroidism.

The chain carries TRBV4-3 and TRBJ2-2, with TRBD2 matching over 7 bases. V lost 4 bases and J lost 5; bases outside the gene matches: 7. The CDR3 totals 15 residues. The germline V gene has CDR1 LGHNA and CDR2 YSLEER. In DNA, the CDR3 is TGCGCCAGCAGCCGGGACTACTTGGATACCGGGGAGCTGTTTTTT. Its translation is CASSRDYLDTGELFF.

The J gene is TRBJ2-2, the V gene TRBV9, with a weak D call TRBD2 (6 bases). V lost 4 bases and J 9 bases, leaving 22 bases between the germline ends. Per the germline V gene, CDR1 is SGDLS and CDR2 is YYNGEE. The CDR3 is made up of 16 amino acids. The CDR3 spells CASSQLLQWGVRELFF. As DNA, the CDR3 is TGTGCCAGCAGCCAACTTTTACAGTGGGGGGTCCGGGAGCTGTTTTTT.

The chain is built from TRBV15 and TRBJ2-7; D might be TRBD1 (5 bases). Deletions cut 0 bases from V and 6 bases from J, with 12 bases between. The CDR3 consists of 14 residues. CDR1 and CDR2 (germline): LNHNV, YYDKDF (reference sequence). CDR3 in amino acids: CATSRDMEGAEQYF. CDR3 sequence (DNA): TGTGCCACCAGCAGAGATATGGAAGGGGCCGAGCAGTACTTC. The full variable domain, with the rest looked up from reference TRBV15 and TRBJ2-7, is DAMVIQNPRYQVTQFGKPVTLSCSQTLNHNVMYWYQQKSSQAPKLLFHYYDKDFNNEADTPDNFQSRRPNTSFCFLDIRSPGLGDTAMYLCATSRDMEGAEQYFGPGTRLTVT.

This clonotype was recorded at least ten times. The J gene is TRBJ1-1, the V gene TRBV20-1, with D uncertain. The CDR3 contains 15 residues. The germline V gene encodes CDR1 DFQATT and CDR2 SNEGSKA (reference sequence). Trimming cost V 0 bases and J 10 bases, with 21 bases left between them. CDR3 residues: CSARDKGGHRYGAFF. The CDR3 DNA sequence: TGCAGTGCTAGAGATAAAGGCGGGCATCGATACGGAGCTTTCTTT.

This clonotype was seen ten or more times. This chain links TRBV7-2 with TRBJ2-1; 13 bases agree with TRBD2. V gave up 1 base and J gave up 13 bases; unmatched junction bases: 7. Germline-derived CDR1 and CDR2 are SGHTA and FQGNSA. This CDR3 contains 15 residues. The CDR3 nucleotides are TGTGCCAGCAGCTTAGGGACTAGCGGGGGCCGGGGCCAGTTCTTC. Amino acids: CASSLGTSGGRGQFF.

With regard to this clonotype: One base away lies a much larger clone, so this may be a sequencing read error. J is TRBJ1-3 and V is TRBV11-2; 7 bases match TRBD1. The CDR3 has 19 residues. The germline V gene has CDR1 SGHAT and CDR2 FQNNGV. The CDR3 DNA follows: TGTGCCGGCAGCTTACCGGGGTACAGGGGAACTCACTCTGGAAACACCATATATTTT. This gives the protein CAGSLPGYRGTHSGNTIYF.

A remark on this clonotype: A much larger clonotype is one base distant, so this may be a read error. V and J are TRBV20-1 and TRBJ2-1; TRBD1 aligns across 10 bases. This CDR3 is 15 amino acids long. The germline CDR1 and CDR2 sequences are DFQATT and SNEGSKA (reference sequence). Losses at the gene ends were 1 base for V and 8 bases for J; bases not matched to a gene: 8. The CDR3 nucleotides are TGCAGTGCTAGAGTCCGGGACAGGGGTTACGATGAGCAGTTCTTC. It encodes CSARVRDRGYDEQFF.

This clonotype was observed many times. V gene TRBV7-9 combines with J gene TRBJ2-1; 8 nucleotides line up with TRBD2. CDR1 is SEHNR, CDR2 FQNEAQ, per germline (reference sequence). CDR3 length: 15 amino acids. The junction had 11 bases not matched to a gene; V was cut back by 4 bases and J by 9 bases. CDR3 coding DNA: TGTGCCAGCAGCTACTCACTAGCGGCCAAGGGTGAGCAGTTCTTC. Amino acids: CASSYSLAAKGEQFF.

In this sample, this clonotype turned up many times. The V and J genes are TRBV18 and TRBJ1-1; D gene ambiguous. CDR3 size: 14 residues. The ends were cut back, 3 bases at V and 4 bases at J, with 12 bases in the middle. Germline CDR1 and CDR2: KGHSH and LQKENI. CDR3 amino acids: CASSPPGGSTEAFF. The CDR3 nucleotides are TGTGCCAGCTCACCCCCCGGTGGCAGCACTGAAGCTTTCTTT.